One and the same sample provided the 30 T cell receptor beta chains below, sequenced in a study of sequential checkpoint blockade in melanoma. Treatment: randomized to nivolumab then ipilimumab (arm A) or the reverse (arm B). The repertoire was sequenced with immunoSEQ multiplex PCR; TCRdb's copy has only in-frame clones and lacks some. The sample lists tens of thousands of clones, around 27% seen once, with around 7% in the top ten. This material consisted of tumor tissue (inferred from file names), taken from a patient given nivolumab and ipilimumab in sequence. Receptor source: a human donor with melanoma.

This chain joins TRBV12-5 and TRBJ1-3; D perhaps matches TRBD1 (5 bases). The CDR3 extends over 17 amino acids. Trimming took off 0 bases at V and 4 bases at J, with 16 bases between the two ends. Germline CDR1 is LGHNT and CDR2 is FRNRAP. This CDR3 reads CASGLVHWGGAGNTIYF. CDR3 sequence (DNA): TGTGCTAGTGGTTTGGTACACTGGGGCGGGGCCGGAAACACCATATATTTT.

The gene calls are TRBV25-1 and TRBJ2-3; D is uncertain. V lost 3 bases, J lost 0 bases, and 10 bases lay in between. The V gene's germline CDR1 is MGHDK and CDR2 SYGVNS. This CDR3 contains 15 residues. The CDR3 DNA reads TGTGCCAGCAGTGATTTGGCGAGAAGCACAGATACGCAGTATTTT. It codes for CASSDLARSTDTQYF.

A single count supports this clone. The genes are TRBV6-8 and TRBJ2-3, with D perhaps TRBD1 (6 bases). V lost 1 base and J lost 6, with 14 bases in between. CDR1 and CDR2 from the germline V gene are MNHGY and SAAAGT. The CDR3 runs 15 residues. The DNA of the CDR3 is TGTGCCAGCAGTTACTACAGGGCCCGCTTGGATACGCAGTATTTT. This codes for CASSYYRARLDTQYF.

This chain uses TRBV18 with TRBJ2-7; D ambiguous. Per the germline V gene, CDR1 is KGHSH and CDR2 is LQKENI. The V gene lost 1 base and the J gene lost 4 bases, with 8 bases spanning the gap. The CDR3 has 13 amino acids. This CDR3 is CASSPQGNYEQYF. DNA of the CDR3: TGTGCCAGCTCACCACAGGGTAATTACGAGCAGTACTTC.

V is TRBV7-6 and J is TRBJ2-3, with TRBD2 matching over 13 bases. Germline lookup yields CDR1 SGHVS and CDR2 FNYEAQ. This CDR3 has 19 residues. Trimming at V came to 3 bases and at J to 8 bases, leaving 17 bases not matched to a gene. The chain's CDR3 is CASSLEAGTSGEPWGTQYF. The CDR3 region has the DNA TGTGCCAGCAGCTTGGAAGCGGGGACTAGCGGGGAACCGTGGGGTACGCAGTATTTT.

This clone was seen only a few times. The gene calls are TRBV6-8 and TRBJ2-2, with a tentative D call TRBD1 (5 bases). The V end was cut by 4 bases, the J end by 0 bases, with 9 bases between. The CDR3 runs 15 residues. The V gene's germline CDR1 is MNHGY and CDR2 SAAAGT. The CDR3 protein is CASSWSQANTGELFF. DNA for the CDR3: TGTGCCAGCAGTTGGTCACAGGCGAACACCGGGGAGCTGTTTTTT.

The chain couples TRBV6-8 to TRBJ2-3, with 7 bases fitting TRBD1. This CDR3 has 14 amino acids. The germline gives CDR1 MNHGY, CDR2 SAAAGT. V lost 4 bases and J lost 7; bases outside the gene matches: 8. The CDR3 DNA sequence: TGTGCCAGCAGTTTCCGACAGGGAGTAAATACGCAGTATTTT. It codes for CASSFRQGVNTQYF.

The V call is TRBV15, the J call TRBJ2-1; 9 nucleotides line up with TRBD2. Germline V gene sequence: CDR1 LNHNV, CDR2 YYDKDF (reference sequence). The J segment lost 7 bases and the V segment lost 1 base, leaving 14 bases of the junction unmatched. This CDR3 contains 18 residues. The CDR3 region has the DNA TGTGCCACCAGCAGAGGATATAGCGGGAGTCAACCGGGGAATGAGCAGTTCTTC. Its protein product is CATSRGYSGSQPGNEQFF.

The chain is built from TRBV29-1 and TRBJ2-3; TRBD2 is a possible D gene (5 bases). Germline V gene data show CDR1 as SQVTM and CDR2 as ANQGSEA. V was trimmed by 4 bases and J by 4 bases, leaving 15 bases between them. The CDR3 totals 14 residues. CDR3 nucleotides: TGCAGCGTTGCGGAGGCACTAAGGGCAGATACGCAGTATTTT. This gives the protein CSVAEALRADTQYF.

The chain joins TRBV28 to TRBJ1-1; TRBD1 matches at 10 bases. Per the germline V gene, CDR1 is MDHEN and CDR2 is SYDVKM. Trimming took 10 bases from V and 5 from J; bases not matched to a gene: 7. The CDR3 consists of 13 residues. This CDR3 reads CATHRDRGTEAFF. DNA for the CDR3: TGTGCCACCCACCGGGACAGGGGTACTGAAGCTTTCTTT.

The chain couples TRBV9 to TRBJ2-7; either TRBD1 or TRBD2 may fit D (6 bases each). This CDR3 has 16 residues. Germline lookup yields CDR1 SGDLS and CDR2 YYNGEE. Between the trimmed V and J ends, which lost 3 bases and 2 bases, there was a span of 18 bases. CDR3 protein: CASSGQGTYPPYEQYF. The CDR3 nucleotides read TGTGCCAGCAGCGGCCAGGGGACTTACCCTCCCTACGAGCAGTACTTC.

This clone has a handful of counts. J is TRBJ2-2 and V is TRBV28; D remains unclear. CDR3 size: 12 residues. The germline V gene encodes CDR1 MDHEN and CDR2 SYDVKM. V was shortened by 2 bases and J by 5 bases, with 3 bases between the two germline ends. The CDR3 loop reads CASSLRTGELFF. The CDR3 DNA follows: TGTGCCAGCAGTTTAAGGACCGGGGAGCTGTTTTTT. The whole variable domain, filled in from reference TRBV28 and TRBJ2-2, reads DVKVTQSSRYLVKRTGEKVFLECVQDMDHENMFWYRQDPGLGLRLIYFSYDVKMKEKGDIPEGYSVSREKKERFSLILESASTNQTSMYLCASSLRTGELFFGEGSRLTVL.

A few counts support this clone. J is TRBJ2-4 and V is TRBV6-7, with D possibly called TRBD1 or TRBD2 (7 bases each). TRBV6-7 is placed among ORFs of uncertain function. CDR3 length: 11 amino acids. Trimming removed 10 bases from V and 7 bases from J, with 11 bases in between. The CDR3 DNA follows: TGTGCCACCCAGGGGGGGAACATTCAGTACTTC. Encoded protein: CATQGGNIQYF.

Sample share makes this clone medium-sized. The chain combines TRBV15 with TRBJ1-5; perhaps TRBD1 as D (6 bases). Germline assignment: CDR1 LNHNV and CDR2 YYDKDF (reference sequence). V gave up 0 bases and J gave up 2 bases, with 14 bases separating them. The CDR3 sequence is 17 residues long. The CDR3 is CATSRELPAGGNQPQHF. In DNA, the CDR3 is TGTGCCACCAGCAGAGAGCTCCCGGCAGGGGGCAATCAGCCCCAGCATTTT.

This clone was counted only a few times. This sequence joins TRBV18 and TRBJ2-2; possibly TRBD1 or TRBD2 for D (5 bases each). Germline-derived CDR1 and CDR2 are KGHSH and LQKENI. Trimming stripped 3 bases from V and 2 bases from J, with 10 bases between. This CDR3 has 15 residues. In DNA, the CDR3 is TGTGCCAGCTCACCCGGGGCTCCTAACACCGGGGAGCTGTTTTTT. Amino acids: CASSPGAPNTGELFF.

The chain couples TRBV28 to TRBJ2-4, with D possibly matching TRBD1 (6 bases). Germline V gene lookup returns CDR1 MDHEN and CDR2 SYDVKM. This CDR3 is built from 13 residues. Trimming shortened V by 6 bases and J by 7 bases, and 13 bases separated the two germline ends. The CDR3 sequence: CASSGQLLNIQYF. The CDR3 bases are TGTGCCAGCAGCGGACAGCTCCTCAACATTCAGTACTTC.

This chain links TRBV7-5 with TRBJ1-5. TRBV7-5 is termed a pseudogene. The CDR3 extends over 15 amino acids. In DNA form, the CDR3 reads TGTGCCAGCAGCTTAGGGACGGACCCCAATCAGCCCCAGCATTTT. Its translation is CASSLGTDPNQPQHF.

This clone was seen ten or more times. V usage is TRBV11-3 and J usage is TRBJ1-1; 9 bases map to TRBD1. V lost 5 bases to trimming and J lost 1 base; unmatched junction nucleotides: 2. Germline-derived CDR1 and CDR2 are SGHNT and YENEEA. The CDR3 contains 14 residues. CDR3 region: CASSIQGANTEAFF. In DNA, the CDR3 is TGTGCCAGCAGCATACAGGGGGCGAACACTGAAGCTTTCTTT.

The chain uses TRBV5-1 and TRBJ2-1; D may be TRBD2 (6 bases). V lost 5 bases to trimming and J lost 6 bases, with 15 bases between them. The germline gives CDR1 SGHRS, CDR2 YFSETQ. The length of the CDR3 is 14 residues. CDR3 bases: TGCGCCAGCAGAACCGGGACTCCCACCAATGAGCAGTTCTTC. This gives the protein CASRTGTPTNEQFF. The variable domain in full, completed from reference TRBV5-1 and TRBJ2-1, reads KAGVTQTPRYLIKTRGQQVTLSCSPISGHRSVSWYQQTPGQGLQFLFEYFSETQRNKGNFPGRFSGRQFSNSRSEMNVSTLELGDSALYLCASRTGTPTNEQFFGPGTRLTVL.

The V and J genes are TRBV19 and TRBJ2-3; D remains ambiguous. CDR3 length: 14 residues. V lost 4 bases and J 4 bases, leaving 12 bases between the germline ends. Per germline, CDR1 LNHDA and CDR2 SQIVND (reference sequence). This CDR3 is CASSNGWLADTQYF. CDR3 nucleotide sequence: TGTGCCAGTAGTAACGGTTGGTTAGCAGATACGCAGTATTTT.

The sample holds a few counts of this clone. The rearrangement joins TRBV23-1 to TRBJ1-2; a possible D gene is TRBD1 (5 bases). TRBV23-1 is treated as an ORF (open reading frame) with a function not yet certain. The V gene lost 4 bases and the J gene lost 5 bases, with 23 bases spanning the gap. This CDR3 spans 17 amino acids. CDR3 in amino acids: CASSRVARPEEGYGYTF. The DNA for the CDR3 is TGCGCCAGCAGTCGTGTGGCCCGGCCCGAGGAGGGGTATGGCTACACCTTC.

The sample holds a few counts of this clone. V usage is TRBV5-1 and J usage is TRBJ2-2; TRBD1 agrees at 7 bases. Trimming at V came to 4 bases and at J to 3 bases, leaving 18 bases not matched to a gene. The germline gives CDR1 SGHRS, CDR2 YFSETQ. The CDR3 spans 19 residues. Written as DNA, the CDR3 is TGCGCCAGCAGCCAAGATATCCAGGGGGTGTCCTATTACACCGGGGAGCTGTTTTTT. It yields the protein CASSQDIQGVSYYTGELFF.

This rearrangement joins TRBV19 to TRBJ2-4; 7 positions match TRBD1. Germline values: CDR1 LNHDA, CDR2 SQIVND (reference sequence). Trimming removed 2 bases from V and 7 bases from J; junction bases left unmatched: 8. The length of the CDR3 is 15 residues. For the CDR3, the DNA is TGTGCCAGTAGTATAAGGACAGGAACGGGGAACATTCAGTACTTC. Encoded protein: CASSIRTGTGNIQYF.

This clone showed up just a few times. The rearrangement joins TRBV28 to TRBJ2-1, with a weak D call TRBD1 (6 bases). The CDR3 totals 14 residues. In germline, CDR1 is MDHEN, CDR2 SYDVKM. V was cut by 7 bases and J by 2 bases, with 12 bases left in between. The CDR3 coding sequence is TGTGCCAGCACAACAGGGCCAACCTACAATGAGCAGTTCTTC. It yields the protein CASTTGPTYNEQFF.

This clone was observed a handful of times. The chain links TRBV4-1 to TRBJ2-2; D may be TRBD2 (5 bases). There are 13 residues in the CDR3. V shed 4 bases and J shed 5 bases, with 8 bases lying between them. The V gene's germline CDR1 is MGHRA and CDR2 YSYEKL. The CDR3 DNA sequence: TGCGCCAGCAGCCTCGGGGTTACCGGGGAGCTGTTTTTT. This sequence encodes CASSLGVTGELFF.

At least ten counts were recorded for this clone. The chain couples TRBV12-2 to TRBJ2-2; TRBD1 is the table's D call, not checked against the DNA. TRBV12-2 is deemed a pseudogene. This CDR3 comprises 14 residues. CDR3 nucleotide sequence: TGTGCCACCTTGGGACAGGCGAACACCGGGGAGCTGTTTTTT. Residues: CATLGQANTGELFF.

The gene calls are TRBV14 and TRBJ1-2, with D uncertain. V was cut by 2 bases and J by 5 bases, with 15 bases left in between. The CDR3 extends over 15 amino acids. CDR1 is SGHDN and CDR2 is FVKESK in the germline V gene. This CDR3 is CASSQSTREVYGYTF. DNA for the CDR3: TGTGCCAGCAGCCAATCAACCAGAGAAGTTTATGGCTACACCTTC.

This clone was counted a few times. This chain connects TRBV11-3 to TRBJ2-7; a possible D gene is TRBD2 (5 bases). The ends were cut back, 4 bases at V and 5 bases at J, with 15 bases in the middle. Germline CDR1 is SGHNT and CDR2 is YENEEA. The CDR3 is 14 amino acids. DNA for the CDR3: TGTGCCAGCAGCTCCGGGGAACGACTTGACGAGCAGTACTTC. Amino acid sequence: CASSSGERLDEQYF.

The V and J genes are TRBV14 and TRBJ1-1; D is undetermined. Germline CDR1 and CDR2: SGHDN and FVKESK. The CDR3 is 12 amino acids. The V end was cut by 3 bases, the J end by 7 bases, with 9 bases between. CDR3 region: CASSHLMSEAFF. CDR3 nucleotide sequence: TGTGCCAGCAGCCACCTGATGAGTGAAGCTTTCTTT.

This clone was counted ten times or more. The chain couples TRBV11-3 to TRBJ1-2, with TRBD1 matching over 7 bases. Per germline, CDR1 SGHNT and CDR2 YENEEA. The CDR3 covers 14 residues. The ends lost 3 bases at V and 4 bases at J; junction bases unmatched: 5. The CDR3 nucleotides read TGTGCCAGCAGCTTGAAGGGGGCCAGCTATGGCTACACCTTC. This gives the protein CASSLKGASYGYTF.